These 27 T cell receptor beta chains originate from one sample sequenced in a study of shared clonotypes between healthy human individuals (dated by TCRdb to between 2020 and 2021). Library generation was performed with the immunoSEQ multiplex PCR assay. Here the immuneACCESS table is served through TCRdb, limited to in-frame sequences with V and J called. Missing clones are a known gap in these copies; in checked studies unresolved V genes cover under half, and the rest lacks a known reason. For this sample there are approximately 88,000 clones; 60% to 70% appear just once. The ten largest clones represent 50% of the sample. The sequenced sample was memory CD8+ T cells sorted from blood. What this sample's cell subset or site label stands for: CD45RO+ cells pooled with CCR7-negative TemRA cells. These receptors were obtained from a man aged 25 to 40 in good health.

The rearrangement uses TRBV19 and TRBJ2-5; unclear D gene. The germline V gene has CDR1 LNHDA and CDR2 SQIVND (reference sequence). Trimming removed 8 bases at V and 3 bases at J, with 10 bases between. The CDR3 sequence is 12 residues long. DNA for the CDR3: TGTGCCAGTTCGGCTCTCGAAGAGACCCAGTACTTC. Encoded protein: CASSALEETQYF.

The chain is built from TRBV5-5 and TRBJ1-5; D is possibly TRBD1 (6 bases). Germline CDR1 SGHKS, CDR2 YYEKEE (reference sequence). Trimming cost V 0 bases and J 3 bases, with 16 bases left between them. The CDR3 is 17 amino acids. The CDR3 spells CASSLEGGRGSNQPQHF. The CDR3 region has the DNA TGTGCCAGCAGCTTGGAGGGGGGTCGGGGCTCCAATCAGCCCCAGCATTTT. Using reference TRBV5-5 and TRBJ1-5 for the parts outside the CDR3, the full variable domain is DAGVTQSPTHLIKTRGQQVTLRCSPISGHKSVSWYQQVLGQGPQFIFQYYEKEERGRGNFPDRFSARQFPNYSSELNVNALLLGDSALYLCASSLEGGRGSNQPQHFGDGTRLSIL.

This clone has only a few counts. The rearrangement joins TRBV6-4 to TRBJ2-2, with TRBD2 matching over 8 bases. The J segment lost 4 bases and the V segment lost 5 bases, leaving 0 bases of the junction unmatched. The germline CDR1 and CDR2 sequences are MRHNA and SNTAGT. The CDR3 contains 13 residues. The CDR3 here is CASSSGSTGELFF. DNA for the CDR3: TGTGCCAGCAGTAGCGGGAGCACCGGGGAGCTGTTTTTT.

This clone was seen more than once but under ten times. This chain joins TRBV29-1 and TRBJ2-2; 9 nucleotides match TRBD1. With 6 bases clipped from V and 7 bases from J, the junction kept 9 bases outside the gene matches. Germline values: CDR1 SQVTM, CDR2 ANQGSEA. The CDR3 is made up of 14 amino acids. CDR3 DNA sequence: TGCAGCGTCGGCGTCGGGACAGGGAACGGGGAGCTGTTTTTT. It specifies CSVGVGTGNGELFF.

This chain connects TRBV5-6 to TRBJ2-1; TRBD2 is a possible D gene (6 bases). V gave up 3 bases and J gave up 9 bases, with 19 bases separating them. CDR3 length: 15 amino acids. CDR1 is SGHDT, CDR2 YYEEEE, per germline. CDR3 sequence: CASSSPTRAVGEQFF. The CDR3 DNA is TGTGCCAGCAGCTCCCCGACTAGGGCGGTAGGTGAGCAGTTCTTC.

This clone has only one observation. The V call is TRBV5-4, the J call TRBJ1-1, with a possible D match to TRBD1 (5 bases). Between the trimmed V and J ends, which lost 4 bases and 10 bases, there was a span of 20 bases. From germline, CDR1 is SGHNT and CDR2 YYREEE (reference sequence). The CDR3 is 14 amino acids. The CDR3 DNA reads as TGTGCCAGCAGCCCCGAGGGGACGGGGTTCGGAGCTTTCTTT. This encodes CASSPEGTGFGAFF.

This clone was found a few times. The chain recombines TRBV7-6 with TRBJ2-1; D is unclear. Germline values: CDR1 SGHVS, CDR2 FNYEAQ. The CDR3 contains 13 residues. Trimming removed 3 bases from V and 4 bases from J, with 7 bases in between. CDR3 residues: CASSFGPYNEQFF. CDR3 in DNA: TGTGCCAGCAGCTTTGGACCATACAATGAGCAGTTCTTC.

There are a few counts of this clone. The chain combines TRBV28 with TRBJ2-2; D gene uncertain. The CDR3 is 13 amino acids. Per germline, CDR1 MDHEN and CDR2 SYDVKM. V gave up 6 bases and J gave up 4 bases, with 9 bases separating them. CDR3 nucleotides: TGTGCCAGCAGCCTCGAATCCACCGGGGAGCTGTTTTTT. Translated, it gives CASSLESTGELFF.

The chain employs TRBV10-3 and TRBJ1-5; no firm D call. V was pared by 0 bases and J by 5 bases, with 20 bases between. CDR3 length: 18 residues. Germline CDR1 and CDR2: ENHRY and SYGVKD. The CDR3 DNA reads as TGTGCCATCAGTGAGTCTCTCCGCCCGAGATACGACGATCAGCCCCAGCATTTT. It codes for CAISESLRPRYDDQPQHF.

The chain recombines TRBV5-1 with TRBJ2-1; TRBD1 or TRBD2 may be the D gene (5 bases each). The germline V and J ends were trimmed by 5 bases and 7 bases, with 16 bases remaining between them. Looked up from germline, CDR1 is SGHRS and CDR2 is YFSETQ. The CDR3 is 14 residues long. This chain's CDR3 is CASRPGTDLNEQFF. DNA of the CDR3: TGCGCCAGCAGACCTGGGACGGACCTAAATGAGCAGTTCTTC.

The V gene is TRBV7-2, the J gene TRBJ1-5, with D unresolved. The CDR3 is 16 residues long. Germline V lookup: CDR1 SGHTA, CDR2 FQGNSA. Trimming took 5 bases from V and 0 from J, leaving 14 bases between them. The CDR3 coding sequence is TGTGCCAGCAGCACGACGACGGTGATTAGCAATCAGCCCCAGCATTTT. Translating gives CASSTTTVISNQPQHF.

V and J are TRBV5-1 and TRBJ2-5, with a tentative D call TRBD1 (5 bases). V was clipped by 6 bases and J by 2 bases, with 14 bases between them. CDR1 is SGHRS and CDR2 is YFSETQ in the germline V gene. CDR3 length equals 14 residues. CDR3 in amino acids: CASNPGSTQETQYF. CDR3 in DNA: TGCGCCAGCAACCCAGGGTCCACACAAGAGACCCAGTACTTC.

The rearrangement links TRBV14 to TRBJ2-3, with 8 bases lining up with TRBD2. The CDR3 spans 15 residues. V trimming: 4 bases; J trimming: 3 bases; junction bases outside the gene matches: 6. The V gene's germline CDR1 is SGHDN and CDR2 FVKESK. CDR3 in amino acids: CASSLSGRITDTQYF. The CDR3 bases are TGTGCCAGCAGCCTAAGCGGGAGAATTACAGATACGCAGTATTTT.

With respect to this clone: Mismatch with germline at one junction end may stem from a read error. The chain recombines TRBV15 with TRBJ2-1, with D perhaps matching TRBD2 (6 bases). This CDR3 has 14 amino acids. Germline V gene sequence: CDR1 LNHNV, CDR2 YYDKDF (reference sequence). The CDR3 loop reads CATSFRDSNNEQFF. CDR3 DNA: TGTGCCACCAGCTTCCGGGACTCCAACAATGAGCAGTTCTTC. Combining the CDR3 with reference TRBV15 and TRBJ2-1 gives the whole variable domain DAMVIQNPRYQVTQFGKPVTLSCSQTLNHNVMYWYQQKSSQAPKLLFHYYDKDFNNEADTPDNFQSRRPNTSFCFLDIRSPGLGDTAMYLCATSFRDSNNEQFFGPGTRLTVL.

The chain uses TRBV28 and TRBJ2-7; 10 nucleotides agree with TRBD2. V trimming: 6 bases; J trimming: 2 bases; junction bases outside the gene matches: 10. CDR1 is MDHEN and CDR2 is SYDVKM in the germline V gene. The CDR3 contains 16 residues. The CDR3 DNA is TGTGCCAGCAGACCAATAGCGGGAGGCCCTACCTACGAGCAGTACTTC. It is translated as CASRPIAGGPTYEQYF.

The chain links TRBV11-2 to TRBJ2-7; 8 bases fit TRBD1. V lost 1 base to trimming and J lost 3 bases; unmatched junction nucleotides: 8. The CDR3 has 16 amino acids. Looked up from germline, CDR1 is SGHAT and CDR2 is FQNNGV. This CDR3 reads CASSLVSGQALYEQYF. CDR3 DNA sequence: TGTGCCAGCAGCTTAGTATCGGGACAGGCCCTCTACGAGCAGTACTTC.

The chain carries TRBV4-2 and TRBJ2-1; D may be TRBD1 or TRBD2 (7 bases each). This CDR3 has 17 amino acids. Trimming cost V 4 bases and J 4 bases, with 20 bases left between them. CDR1 is LGHNA and CDR2 is YNFKEQ in the germline V gene. The CDR3, as DNA: TGTGCCAGCAGCCTTGGGGGAGGGGGCAGGAATTACAATGAGCAGTTCTTC. It is translated as CASSLGGGGRNYNEQFF.

Many counts were recorded for this clone. This rearrangement joins TRBV28 to TRBJ2-7, with TRBD2 as a possible D gene (5 bases). Germline CDR1 is MDHEN and CDR2 is SYDVKM. The CDR3 spans 13 residues. V was pared by 7 bases and J by 5 bases, with 15 bases between. The CDR3 sequence is CASTLTRQNEQYF. The CDR3 bases are TGTGCCAGCACCCTAACTAGGCAGAACGAGCAGTACTTC.

The chain carries TRBV29-1 and TRBJ2-1, with D tentatively TRBD2 (6 bases). This CDR3 spans 12 amino acids. Per the germline V gene, CDR1 is SQVTM and CDR2 is ANQGSEA. V lost 4 bases and J 7 bases, leaving 11 bases between the germline ends. The CDR3 loop is CSVVWLANEQFF. The CDR3 nucleotides are TGCAGCGTTGTGTGGCTAGCGAATGAGCAGTTCTTC.

The chain recombines TRBV28 with TRBJ2-5; 9 bases line up with TRBD2. Germline V gives CDR1 MDHEN, CDR2 SYDVKM. The CDR3 is 14 amino acids. V lost 3 bases and J lost 7; bases outside the gene matches: 6. CDR3 bases: TGTGCCAGCAGTTTCGGCGGGAGGGATGGGACCCAGTACTTC. It encodes CASSFGGRDGTQYF.

The chain links TRBV2 to TRBJ2-7; no definite D call. The V gene lost 8 bases and the J gene lost 0 bases, with 11 bases spanning the gap. Germline CDR1 reads SNHLY; CDR2 reads FYNNEI. The CDR3 has 13 amino acids. The CDR3 region is CASGLRSSYEQYF. Written as DNA, the CDR3 is TGTGCCAGCGGTTTGAGGAGCTCCTACGAGCAGTACTTC.

This clone showed up just a few times. The chain recombines TRBV27 with TRBJ1-2; no firm D call. The CDR3 contains 12 residues. Per germline, CDR1 MNHEY and CDR2 SMNVEV (reference sequence). Trimming left V 6 bases short and J 4 bases short, with 9 bases between. The CDR3 spells CASRSASYGYTF. CDR3 bases: TGTGCCAGCAGATCGGCATCCTATGGCTACACCTTC.

Comments on this clone: Different DNA sequences within this sample yield the same CDR3. The chain joins TRBV28 to TRBJ2-2, with unresolved D. This CDR3 is built from 12 residues. With 6 bases removed from V and 6 bases from J, the gap between germline ends came to 8 bases. Germline assignment: CDR1 MDHEN and CDR2 SYDVKM. The chain's CDR3 is CASSPLPGELFF. Written as DNA, the CDR3 is TGTGCCAGCAGCCCCCTTCCCGGGGAGCTGTTTTTT.

This clone has ten or more counts. This rearrangement joins TRBV28 to TRBJ2-7; TRBD2 aligns across 9 bases. CDR1 and CDR2 (germline): MDHEN, SYDVKM. This CDR3 contains 18 residues. V gave up 5 bases and J gave up 4 bases; unmatched junction bases: 18. The CDR3 loop is CASSLEILAGDPFYEQYF. CDR3 sequence (DNA): TGTGCCAGCAGTCTAGAAATATTAGCGGGAGATCCTTTTTACGAGCAGTACTTC. The full variable domain, its missing parts supplied by reference TRBV28 and TRBJ2-7, is DVKVTQSSRYLVKRTGEKVFLECVQDMDHENMFWYRQDPGLGLRLIYFSYDVKMKEKGDIPEGYSVSREKKERFSLILESASTNQTSMYLCASSLEILAGDPFYEQYFGPGTRLTVT.

The rearrangement joins TRBV11-2 to TRBJ2-5; D ambiguous. V was cut by 5 bases and J by 2 bases, with 12 bases left in between. CDR1 SGHAT and CDR2 FQNNGV come from the germline V gene. The CDR3 totals 14 residues. CDR3 residues: CASSTEGLQETQYF. As DNA, the CDR3 is TGTGCCAGCAGCACCGAAGGGTTGCAAGAGACCCAGTACTTC.

This chain uses TRBV27 with TRBJ2-1; D gene unclear. This CDR3 region has 17 residues. With 5 bases removed from V and 0 bases from J, the gap between germline ends came to 17 bases. Germline V gives CDR1 MNHEY, CDR2 SMNVEV (reference sequence). The CDR3, as DNA: TGTGCCAGCAGTATTAGGGTGGGCAGTAGCTCCTACAATGAGCAGTTCTTC. Amino acids: CASSIRVGSSSYNEQFF.

The genes are TRBV7-8 and TRBJ2-1, with 12 bases identical to TRBD2. V was pared by 0 bases and J by 6 bases, with 3 bases of the junction left unmatched. Germline-derived CDR1 and CDR2 are SGHVS and FQNEAQ. This CDR3 is built from 16 residues. CDR3 bases: TGTGCCAGCAGCTTAGCCGGACTAGCGGGATTCAATGAGCAGTTCTTC. It specifies CASSLAGLAGFNEQFF.